This T cell receptor (beta chain) was identified in a study of siplizumab effects on memory and regulatory T cells. V lost 4 bases and J 1 base, leaving 11 bases between the germline ends. Germline assignment: CDR1 SGHRS and CDR2 YFSETQ. This CDR3 has 14 residues. For this clone: Its target is not known.

Measured with immunoSEQ multiplex PCR; TCRdb has only the in-frame clones, and not every one. The table lists roughly 100,000 clones, approximately 94% of them singletons. Regarding the study as a whole: Naive T cells looked more diverse than memory cells and looked like major alloresponse contributors. In the presence of siplizumab, alloreactive sequences traceable to unstimulated CD4+ memory cells were significantly reduced. Under siplizumab, an average roughly 70% of mappable alloreactive CD4+ clones were Treg-derived, compared with around 25% in controls.

The chain couples TRBV5-1 to TRBJ2-5; possible D gene TRBD1, 6 bases. The sequenced sample was CD4+ T cells sorted from blood. This sequence originates from a human donor in good health. CDR3 bases: TGCGCCAGCAGCCTCCTACAGGGCCAAGAGACCCAGTACTTC. It codes for CASSLLQGQETQYF.